Listed below are T cell receptor beta chains from one sample, sequenced in a study of sequential checkpoint blockade in melanoma. Sequenced by immunoSEQ multiplex PCR; TCRdb stores in-frame clones only, minus some. The table includes 13,000 or so clones, under 30% detected once. The input for sequencing was tumor tissue (inferred from file names), taken from a patient given nivolumab and ipilimumab in sequence. Source of these receptors: a human donor with melanoma. Each CDR3 is given with its conserved first and last residue. Each record gives: CDR3 protein, CDR3 DNA, V gene, D gene, J gene, clone size. A D gene is named only where the DNA matches it firmly. Clone size is shown for a subset of rows, as once, few, many or a class of expanded clone.

CDR3aa: CASSIKALNTEAFF
CDR3nt: TGTGCCAGTAGTATAAAGGCTCTGAACACTGAAGCTTTCTTT
v_gene: TRBV19
d_gene: NA
j_gene: TRBJ1-1
abundance: NA

CDR3aa: CASREGGDTQYF
CDR3nt: TGTGCCAGCCGGGAGGGGGGAGATACGCAGTATTTT
v_gene: TRBV12-5
d_gene: TRBD2
j_gene: TRBJ2-3
abundance: NA

CDR3aa: CASSRGSGNTIYF
CDR3nt: TGTGCCAGCAGTAGGGGCTCTGGAAACACCATATATTTT
v_gene: TRBV9
d_gene: NA
j_gene: TRBJ1-3
abundance: few

CDR3aa: CASSLGGGAGEGQYF
CDR3nt: TGTGCCAGCAGCTTAGGTGGAGGGGCGGGGGAAGGGCAGTATTTT
v_gene: TRBV11-3
d_gene: TRBD2
j_gene: TRBJ2-3
abundance: many

CDR3aa: CASSPQGGFDSPLHF
CDR3nt: TGTGCCAGCAGCCCCCAGGGAGGATTTGATTCACCCCTCCACTTT
v_gene: TRBV6-8
d_gene: NA
j_gene: TRBJ1-6
abundance: few

CDR3aa: CASSLGTSPRTDTQYF
CDR3nt: TGCGCCAGCAGCTTAGGGACTAGCCCGCGCACAGATACGCAGTATTTT
v_gene: TRBV5-1
d_gene: TRBD2
j_gene: TRBJ2-3
abundance: few

CDR3aa: CASSPPPVGGSPYEQYF
CDR3nt: TGTGCCAGCAGTCCCCCCCCGGTCGGGGGTAGCCCCTACGAGCAGTACTTC
v_gene: TRBV27
d_gene: NA
j_gene: TRBJ2-7
abundance: few

CDR3aa: CASSYSRHSQRRTEAFF
CDR3nt: TGTGCCAGCAGTTACTCGAGGCACTCGCAGAGGAGGACTGAAGCTTTCTTT
v_gene: TRBV6-8
d_gene: NA
j_gene: TRBJ1-1
abundance: few

CDR3aa: CSPRWPTGGAFTGELFF
CDR3nt: TGCAGCCCCCGTTGGCCGACAGGGGGCGCATTCACCGGGGAGCTGTTTTTT
v_gene: TRBV29-1
d_gene: TRBD1
j_gene: TRBJ2-2
abundance: once

CDR3aa: CASSIETHFVALGGNEQFF
CDR3nt: TGTGCCAGTAGTATAGAAACCCATTTTGTAGCCCTAGGCGGTAATGAGCAGTTCTTC
v_gene: TRBV19
d_gene: NA
j_gene: TRBJ2-1
abundance: NA

CDR3aa: CASSQVLRARSYGYTF
CDR3nt: TGCGCCAGCAGCCAAGTATTGAGGGCGCGGAGCTATGGCTACACCTTC
v_gene: TRBV5-1
d_gene: NA
j_gene: TRBJ1-2
abundance: NA

CDR3aa: CASSSLLFWTMPIQETPYF
CDR3nt: TGTGCCAGCAGCTCATTGTTGTTTTGGACGATGCCTATCCAAGAGACCCCGTACTTC
v_gene: TRBV11-3
d_gene: NA
j_gene: TRBJ2-5
abundance: few

CDR3aa: CASSIGGQGTEAFF
CDR3nt: TGTGCCAGTAGTATAGGAGGGCAGGGAACTGAAGCTTTCTTT
v_gene: TRBV19
d_gene: NA
j_gene: TRBJ1-1
abundance: NA

CDR3aa: CASSGTAGTGGEQYF
CDR3nt: TGTGCCAGCAGCGGAACAGCCGGGACAGGGGGAGAGCAGTACTTC
v_gene: TRBV6-8
d_gene: TRBD1
j_gene: TRBJ2-7
abundance: many

CDR3aa: CASSLDKRAPYGYTF
CDR3nt: TGTGCCAGCAGCTTAGATAAACGCGCTCCCTATGGCTACACCTTC
v_gene: TRBV11-3
d_gene: NA
j_gene: TRBJ1-2
abundance: many

CDR3aa: CASSPRTGRTISYEQYF
CDR3nt: TGTGCCAGCAGCCCCAGGACAGGGCGAACAATCTCCTACGAGCAGTACTTC
v_gene: TRBV14
d_gene: TRBD1
j_gene: TRBJ2-7
abundance: NA

CDR3aa: CASSVATGAGELFF
CDR3nt: TGTGCCAGCAGCGTAGCTACGGGCGCCGGGGAGCTGTTTTTT
v_gene: TRBV9
d_gene: NA
j_gene: TRBJ2-2
abundance: many

CDR3aa: CASSSRTSGVWYQETQYF
CDR3nt: TGTGCCAGCAGTTCTCGGACTAGCGGGGTCTGGTACCAAGAGACCCAGTACTTC
v_gene: TRBV28
d_gene: TRBD2
j_gene: TRBJ2-5
abundance: NA

CDR3aa: CASSSTEMISDTDTQYF
CDR3nt: TGTGCCAGCAGCTCGACTGAGATGATTAGCGACACAGATACGCAGTATTTT
v_gene: TRBV11-3
d_gene: NA
j_gene: TRBJ2-3
abundance: NA

CDR3aa: CASSSLLFYEQYF
CDR3nt: TGTGCCAGCAGCTCCTTGTTGTTCTACGAGCAGTACTTC
v_gene: TRBV2
d_gene: NA
j_gene: TRBJ2-7
abundance: NA

CDR3aa: CASSLDLHYRDKTNTGELFF
CDR3nt: TGTGCCAGCAGCTTAGATCTTCATTACCGGGACAAGACGAACACCGGGGAGCTGTTTTTT
v_gene: TRBV11-3
d_gene: NA
j_gene: TRBJ2-2
abundance: NA

CDR3aa: CASSSRTPPSYGYTF
CDR3nt: TGTGCCAGCAGCTCCAGGACCCCACCGTCATATGGCTACACCTTC
v_gene: TRBV11-3
d_gene: NA
j_gene: TRBJ1-2
abundance: many

CDR3aa: CASSLDFQSIGGYTF
CDR3nt: TGTGCCAGCAGCTTGGATTTCCAGTCCATTGGGGGCTACACCTTC
v_gene: TRBV11-3
d_gene: NA
j_gene: TRBJ1-2
abundance: medium-sized

CDR3aa: CASSGQGNYGYTF
CDR3nt: TGTGCCAGCTCAGGACAGGGGAACTATGGCTACACCTTC
v_gene: TRBV18
d_gene: TRBD1
j_gene: TRBJ1-2
abundance: many

CDR3aa: CASQRDMGNTIYF
CDR3nt: TGTGCCAGCCAGAGGGACATGGGAAACACCATATATTTT
v_gene: TRBV9
d_gene: NA
j_gene: TRBJ1-3
abundance: many

CDR3aa: CATSRDHIDGYEQYF
CDR3nt: TGTGCCACCAGCAGAGATCACATAGACGGCTACGAGCAGTACTTC
v_gene: TRBV15
d_gene: NA
j_gene: TRBJ2-7
abundance: few

CDR3aa: CASSPVAGWATEAFF
CDR3nt: TGTGCCAGCAGCCCAGTTGCAGGGTGGGCCACTGAAGCTTTCTTT
v_gene: TRBV28
d_gene: NA
j_gene: TRBJ1-1
abundance: NA

CDR3aa: CASSLAGTGETQYF
CDR3nt: TGCGCCAGCAGTTTGGCGGGAACAGGGGAGACCCAGTACTTC
v_gene: TRBV10-2
d_gene: NA
j_gene: TRBJ2-5
abundance: NA

CDR3aa: CASSHDDGSGTETQYF
CDR3nt: TGTGCCAGCAGCCATGACGATGGGTCGGGAACAGAGACCCAGTACTTC
v_gene: TRBV14
d_gene: NA
j_gene: TRBJ2-5
abundance: many

CDR3aa: CAIGFADQPQHF
CDR3nt: TGTGCCATCGGGTTTGCCGATCAGCCCCAGCATTTT
v_gene: TRBV19
d_gene: NA
j_gene: TRBJ1-5
abundance: few

CDR3aa: CASSYGEGATDTQYF
CDR3nt: TGTGCCAGCAGTTACGGGGAGGGGGCCACAGATACGCAGTATTTT
v_gene: TRBV6-8
d_gene: NA
j_gene: TRBJ2-3
abundance: NA

CDR3aa: CASSLGRTSYNEQFF
CDR3nt: TGCGCCAGCAGCTTGGGCAGAACCTCCTACAATGAGCAGTTCTTC
v_gene: TRBV5-1
d_gene: NA
j_gene: TRBJ2-1
abundance: NA

CDR3aa: CASSLKESELGYTF
CDR3nt: TGCGCCAGCAGTCTCAAGGAGTCGGAGTTGGGCTACACCTTC
v_gene: TRBV5-1
d_gene: NA
j_gene: TRBJ1-2
abundance: many

CDR3aa: CASSGTVGQETQYF
CDR3nt: TGTGCCAGCAGCGGGACAGTAGGGCAAGAGACCCAGTACTTC
v_gene: TRBV6-8
d_gene: TRBD1
j_gene: TRBJ2-5
abundance: NA

CDR3aa: CASSSGLDTGELFF
CDR3nt: TGTGCCAGCTCATCGGGACTGGACACCGGGGAGCTGTTTTTT
v_gene: TRBV18
d_gene: NA
j_gene: TRBJ2-2
abundance: NA

CDR3aa: CASTAQNYNEQFF
CDR3nt: TGTGCCAGCACGGCGCAAAACTACAATGAGCAGTTCTTC
v_gene: TRBV6-8
d_gene: NA
j_gene: TRBJ2-1
abundance: many

CDR3aa: CASSQDRYYGYTF
CDR3nt: TGCGCCAGCAGCCAAGACAGATACTATGGCTACACCTTC
v_gene: TRBV4-1
d_gene: NA
j_gene: TRBJ1-2
abundance: NA

CDR3aa: CASRGTGVNQPQHF
CDR3nt: TGTGCCAGCAGGGGGACAGGAGTCAATCAGCCCCAGCATTTT
v_gene: TRBV28
d_gene: TRBD1
j_gene: TRBJ1-5
abundance: few

CDR3aa: CASSQVMGYNEQFF
CDR3nt: TGCGCCAGCAGCCAAGTCATGGGGTACAATGAGCAGTTCTTC
v_gene: TRBV4-1
d_gene: NA
j_gene: TRBJ2-1
abundance: medium-sized

CDR3aa: CASTAWTSGEYNEQFF
CDR3nt: TGTGCCAGCACGGCGTGGACTAGCGGAGAATACAATGAGCAGTTCTTC
v_gene: TRBV6-8
d_gene: TRBD2
j_gene: TRBJ2-1
abundance: NA

CDR3aa: CATSFDRVDQPQHF
CDR3nt: TGTGCCACCAGCTTTGACAGGGTTGATCAGCCCCAGCATTTT
v_gene: TRBV15
d_gene: TRBD1
j_gene: TRBJ1-5
abundance: NA

CDR3aa: CASSPAGNEQFF
CDR3nt: TGTGCCAGCTCACCAGCGGGAAATGAGCAGTTCTTC
v_gene: TRBV18
d_gene: NA
j_gene: TRBJ2-1
abundance: NA

CDR3aa: CASSYVMGLGTQYF
CDR3nt: TGTGCCAGCAGTTACGTTATGGGCCTGGGGACCCAGTACTTC
v_gene: TRBV6-8
d_gene: NA
j_gene: TRBJ2-5
abundance: many

CDR3aa: CASSDNFVGTGLYSNQPQHF
CDR3nt: TGTGCCAGCAGTGACAACTTCGTCGGGACAGGGTTGTATAGCAATCAGCCCCAGCATTTT
v_gene: TRBV6-4
d_gene: TRBD1
j_gene: TRBJ1-5
abundance: NA

CDR3aa: CASRPRGVSNEKLFF
CDR3nt: TGTGCCAGCAGGCCTAGGGGAGTATCTAATGAAAAACTGTTTTTT
v_gene: TRBV28
d_gene: NA
j_gene: TRBJ1-4
abundance: NA

CDR3aa: CASSYSGTSGTEQFF
CDR3nt: TGTGCCAGCAGCTACTCCGGGACTAGCGGCACGGAGCAGTTCTTC
v_gene: TRBV11-3
d_gene: TRBD2
j_gene: TRBJ2-1
abundance: few

CDR3aa: CASSIEAAGGELFF
CDR3nt: TGTGCCAGTAGTATTGAAGCTGCGGGCGGGGAGCTGTTTTTT
v_gene: TRBV19
d_gene: NA
j_gene: TRBJ2-2
abundance: NA

CDR3aa: CASSYRRRSTDTQYF
CDR3nt: TGTGCCAGCAGTTACCGTCGACGTAGCACAGATACGCAGTATTTT
v_gene: TRBV6-8
d_gene: NA
j_gene: TRBJ2-3
abundance: NA

CDR3aa: CATSGVSGTGTYEQYF
CDR3nt: TGTGCCACCAGCGGCGTCTCCGGGACAGGGACCTACGAGCAGTACTTC
v_gene: TRBV15
d_gene: TRBD1
j_gene: TRBJ2-7
abundance: once

CDR3aa: CASSYGVFSQPQHF
CDR3nt: TGTGCCAGCAGTTACGGGGTGTTTAGTCAGCCCCAGCATTTT
v_gene: TRBV6-8
d_gene: NA
j_gene: TRBJ1-5
abundance: few

CDR3aa: CASSQDYLASGGSTDTQYF
CDR3nt: TGCGCCAGCAGCCAAGATTATCTGGCTAGCGGGGGGAGCACAGATACGCAGTATTTT
v_gene: TRBV4-1
d_gene: TRBD2
j_gene: TRBJ2-3
abundance: many

CDR3aa: CAISAGGLGGYTF
CDR3nt: TGTGCCATCAGTGCGGGGGGATTGGGCGGCTACACCTTC
v_gene: TRBV6-8
d_gene: NA
j_gene: TRBJ1-2
abundance: few